This T cell receptor beta chain was observed in a study of blood T cell repertoires in COVID-19. Background on the study: Some COVID-19 samples were acute and others convalescent; all came from the United States, Italy and Spain. T cells, B-cell-depleted T cells, or PBMCs provided the cDNA or gDNA that served as material.

V was clipped by 6 bases and J by 0 bases; unmatched bases: 1. This CDR3 comprises 13 residues. Germline V gene data show CDR1 as LNHDA and CDR2 as SQIVND (reference sequence). Methods used by the authors: For nucleated cells, counts were estimated from reference gene primer amplification. The repertoire was sequenced with immunoSEQ multiplex PCR; TCRdb's copy has only in-frame clones and lacks some. V and J calls and clone size come straight from that table; D and trimming were deduced from the DNA. The sample holds approximately 190,000 clones, about 81% seen once. The chain combines TRBV19 with TRBJ2-5, with 7 bases lining up with TRBD1. The sample taken for sequencing was peripheral blood. This receptor was taken from a man aged 25-45 years with active or convalescent COVID-19. In DNA form, the CDR3 reads TGTGCCAGTAGCCAGGGGGACCAAGAGACCCAGTACTTC. This translates into CASSQGDQETQYF.